This T cell receptor (beta chain) was recovered during a study of T-cell memory formation after mild COVID-19. At the level of the study: TCR clustering was largely donor specific.

Whole-study findings and limits: Cross-reactive memory appears to have joined, as suggested by some responding clones showing up in pre-infection memory.

Regarding this clonotype: Its antigen is unidentified.

CDR3 length equals 14 residues. Germline values: CDR1 SGDLS, CDR2 YYNGEE. Trimming shortened V by 4 bases and J by 1 base, and 11 bases separated the two germline ends. 5'RACE with constant-segment primers yielded barcoded, UMI-tagged TCR alpha and TCR beta cDNA libraries. MiXCR, applied by TCRdb to the 5' RACE reads, yields one record per CDR3 protein. This table holds 110,000 or so distinct CDR3 sequences, roughly 20% found once. The sequencing input was PBMCs or a T cell subset sorted from them (not recorded which). The gene calls are TRBV9 and TRBJ1-1, with no clear D. The sequence derives from a man between 18 and 29 years old who had mild COVID-19 (a few samples of this study predate the infection). Cell type and time point are not known. The CDR3 loop is CASSRSLGNTEAFF. The CDR3 nucleotides read TGTGCCAGCAGCCGTTCGTTAGGGAACACTGAAGCTTTCTTT.